These T cell receptor beta chains were read from a single sample in a study of PD-1 blockade in classical Hodgkin lymphoma. TCRdb's table, derived via immunoSEQ multiplex PCR, lists solely in-frame clones and lacks some. The data contain around 25,000 clones, around 72% of them singletons. The specimen was peripheral blood mononuclear cells (PBMCs), collected before the fourth cycle of nivolumab. Source of these receptors: a human donor with classical Hodgkin lymphoma. The CDR3 runs from the conserved cysteine through the conserved F or W. A D gene is named only where the DNA matches it firmly. Expanded clones are given a class, and other clones once, few, many or no size at all.

V gene: TRBV5-1; clone size: NA; D gene: NA; J gene: TRBJ1-1; CDR3 DNA: TGCGCCAGCAGCTTGGATGGGGGTCTAGGTGAAGCTTTCTTT; CDR3 protein: CASSLDGGLGEAFF
V gene: TRBV19; clone size: NA; D gene: TRBD2; J gene: TRBJ2-1; CDR3 DNA: TGTGCCAGTAGTATCGATAGCGGGGGCTCCTACAATGAGCAGTTCTTC; CDR3 protein: CASSIDSGGSYNEQFF
V gene: TRBV27; clone size: NA; D gene: TRBD2; J gene: TRBJ2-4; CDR3 DNA: TGTGCCAGCAGCCACCCCGGGGGGGGGAAAAACATTCAGTACTTC; CDR3 protein: CASSHPGGGKNIQYF
V gene: TRBV6-1; clone size: NA; D gene: TRBD2; J gene: TRBJ2-7; CDR3 DNA: TGTGCCAGCAGTGAAGTAATCCCCCCACGGGAGGACGAGCAGTACTTC; CDR3 protein: CASSEVIPPREDEQYF
V gene: TRBV18; clone size: NA; D gene: NA; J gene: TRBJ2-1; CDR3 DNA: TGTGCCAGCTCACTCAGGCCGGCCTCTGATGAGCAGTTCTTC; CDR3 protein: CASSLRPASDEQFF
V gene: TRBV7-2; clone size: NA; D gene: NA; J gene: TRBJ2-7; CDR3 DNA: TGTGCCAGCAGCTTAGGCAGGAGCTCCTACGAGCAGTACTTC; CDR3 protein: CASSLGRSSYEQYF
V gene: TRBV30; clone size: NA; D gene: NA; J gene: TRBJ1-3; CDR3 DNA: TGTGCCTGGGACAGAAAGGCCCCAATCTCTGGAAACACCATATATTTT; CDR3 protein: CAWDRKAPISGNTIYF
V gene: TRBV5-1; clone size: once; D gene: NA; J gene: TRBJ2-7; CDR3 DNA: TGCGCCAGCAAGCCCACTCTGTCTAGCGCTAGGTCCTACGAGCAGTACTTC; CDR3 protein: CASKPTLSSARSYEQYF
V gene: TRBV6-1; clone size: NA; D gene: TRBD1; J gene: TRBJ2-7; CDR3 DNA: TGTGCCAGCAGTGAGCCGGGACAGTACTCCTACGAGCAGTACTTC; CDR3 protein: CASSEPGQYSYEQYF
V gene: TRBV28; clone size: NA; D gene: NA; J gene: TRBJ2-1; CDR3 DNA: TGTGCCAGCAGGACCCCGTCCTACAATGAGCAGTTCTTC; CDR3 protein: CASRTPSYNEQFF
V gene: TRBV5-1; clone size: NA; D gene: NA; J gene: TRBJ2-1; CDR3 DNA: TGCGCCAGCAGCTTAGGGCTGGATGAGCAGTTCTTC; CDR3 protein: CASSLGLDEQFF
V gene: TRBV29-1; clone size: NA; D gene: TRBD1; J gene: TRBJ2-1; CDR3 DNA: TGCAGCGGTGATCAGGGGGAAGTTGAGCAGTTCTTC; CDR3 protein: CSGDQGEVEQFF
V gene: TRBV5-6; clone size: few; D gene: NA; J gene: TRBJ2-7; CDR3 DNA: TGTGCCAGCAGCCGGGGGTTCTACGAGCAGTACTTC; CDR3 protein: CASSRGFYEQYF
V gene: TRBV18; clone size: NA; D gene: NA; J gene: TRBJ2-7; CDR3 DNA: TGTGCCAGCTCTCGGGGCCAGGGGTCCTCCTACGAGCAGTACTTC; CDR3 protein: CASSRGQGSSYEQYF
V gene: TRBV7-9; clone size: few; D gene: TRBD2; J gene: TRBJ2-3; CDR3 DNA: TGTGCCAGCAGTTCGAGCGGGAGGGCCACAGATACGCAGTATTTT; CDR3 protein: CASSSSGRATDTQYF
V gene: TRBV7-9; clone size: NA; D gene: TRBD2; J gene: TRBJ2-3; CDR3 DNA: TGTGCCAGCAGCTTAGGCGGGGGACTTAGCACAGATACGCAGTATTTT; CDR3 protein: CASSLGGGLSTDTQYF
V gene: TRBV6-1; clone size: NA; D gene: TRBD1; J gene: TRBJ1-2; CDR3 DNA: TGTGCCAGCTCGGGACAGACCTATGGCTACACCTTC; CDR3 protein: CASSGQTYGYTF
V gene: TRBV29-1; clone size: NA; D gene: NA; J gene: TRBJ2-1; CDR3 DNA: TGCAGCGCCGGGACCGGGACAAGTCGCTACAATGAGCAGTTCTTC; CDR3 protein: CSAGTGTSRYNEQFF
V gene: TRBV6-6; clone size: NA; D gene: NA; J gene: TRBJ2-7; CDR3 DNA: TGTGCCAGCAGTTACGCCGCCTACGAGCAGTACTTC; CDR3 protein: CASSYAAYEQYF
V gene: TRBV7-2; clone size: NA; D gene: NA; J gene: TRBJ2-7; CDR3 DNA: TGTGCCAGCAGCCCTACTCAAGGCTCTAGCTCCTACGAGCAGTACTTC; CDR3 protein: CASSPTQGSSSYEQYF
V gene: TRBV7-6; clone size: few; D gene: NA; J gene: TRBJ1-1; CDR3 DNA: TGTGCCAGCAGCCCCGGTGATCTCAGTGGGGCTTTCTTT; CDR3 protein: CASSPGDLSGAFF
V gene: TRBV19; clone size: NA; D gene: NA; J gene: TRBJ2-7; CDR3 DNA: TGTGCCAGTAGACGTACAGGGTCCTCCTACGAGCAGTACTTC; CDR3 protein: CASRRTGSSYEQYF
V gene: TRBV7-9; clone size: few; D gene: NA; J gene: TRBJ2-1; CDR3 DNA: TGTGCCAGCAGCTTGGACGGGGGGCCCAACAATGAGCAGTTCTTC; CDR3 protein: CASSLDGGPNNEQFF
V gene: TRBV10-3; clone size: NA; D gene: NA; J gene: TRBJ1-6; CDR3 DNA: TGTGCCTCTGGGGCAGGGAAGTCACCCCTCCACTTT; CDR3 protein: CASGAGKSPLHF
V gene: TRBV4-3; clone size: NA; D gene: TRBD2; J gene: TRBJ2-7; CDR3 DNA: TGCGCCAGCAGCCAAGATTGGGGGACTAGCGGGACAACGATGCAGTACTTC; CDR3 protein: CASSQDWGTSGTTMQYF